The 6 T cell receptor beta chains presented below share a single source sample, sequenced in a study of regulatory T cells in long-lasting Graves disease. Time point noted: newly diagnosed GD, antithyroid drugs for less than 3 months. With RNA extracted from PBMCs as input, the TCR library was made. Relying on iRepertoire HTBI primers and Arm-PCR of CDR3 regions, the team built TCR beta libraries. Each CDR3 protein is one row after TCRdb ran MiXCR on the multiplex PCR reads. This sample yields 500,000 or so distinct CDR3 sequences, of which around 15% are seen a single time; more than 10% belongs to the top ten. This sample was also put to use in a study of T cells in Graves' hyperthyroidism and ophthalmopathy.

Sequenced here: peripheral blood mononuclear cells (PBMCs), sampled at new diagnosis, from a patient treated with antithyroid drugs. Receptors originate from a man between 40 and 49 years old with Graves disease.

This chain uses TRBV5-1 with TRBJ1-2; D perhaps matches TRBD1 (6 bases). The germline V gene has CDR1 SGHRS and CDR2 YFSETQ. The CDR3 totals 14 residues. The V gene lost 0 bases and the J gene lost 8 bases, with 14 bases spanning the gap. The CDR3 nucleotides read TGCGCCAGCAGCTTGGAACAGGGCGGGGAAGGCTACACCTTC. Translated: CASSLEQGGEGYTF.

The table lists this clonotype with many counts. The CDR3 spells CASIKIGNEQFF. CDR3 nucleotide sequence: TGTGCCAGCATCAAAATCGGCAATGAGCAGTTCTTC. V is TRBV5-6 and J is TRBJ2-1; D ambiguous. This CDR3 is 12 amino acids long. CDR1 and CDR2 from the germline V gene are SGHDT and YYEEEE. The germline V and J ends were trimmed by 6 bases and 6 bases, with 10 bases remaining between them.

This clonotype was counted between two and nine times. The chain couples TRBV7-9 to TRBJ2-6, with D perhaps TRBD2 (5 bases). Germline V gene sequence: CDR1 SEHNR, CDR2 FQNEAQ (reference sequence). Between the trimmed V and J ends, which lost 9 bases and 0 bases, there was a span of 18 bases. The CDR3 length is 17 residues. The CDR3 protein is CASSPIATSSGANVLTF. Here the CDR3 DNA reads TGTGCCAGTAGCCCAATAGCGACGAGCTCTGGGGCCAACGTCCTGACTTTC. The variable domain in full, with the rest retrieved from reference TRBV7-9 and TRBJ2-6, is DTGVSQNPRHKITKRGQNVTFRCDPISEHNRLYWYRQTLGQGPEFLTYFQNEAQLEKSRLLSDRFSAERPKGSFSTLEIQRTEQGDSAMYLCASSPIATSSGANVLTFGAGSRLTVL.

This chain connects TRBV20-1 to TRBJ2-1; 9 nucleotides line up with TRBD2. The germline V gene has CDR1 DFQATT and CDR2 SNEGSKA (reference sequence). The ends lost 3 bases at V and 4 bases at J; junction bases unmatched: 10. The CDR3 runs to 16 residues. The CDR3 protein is CSARTRGGGGYNEQFF. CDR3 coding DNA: TGCAGTGCTAGGACCCGTGGCGGGGGGGGATACAATGAGCAGTTCTTC.

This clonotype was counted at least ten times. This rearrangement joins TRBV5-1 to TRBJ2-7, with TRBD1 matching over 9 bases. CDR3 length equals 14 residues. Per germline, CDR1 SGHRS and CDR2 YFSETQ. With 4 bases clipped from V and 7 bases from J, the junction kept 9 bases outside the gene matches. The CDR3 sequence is CASSGQGIGGEQYF. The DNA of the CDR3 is TGCGCCAGCAGCGGACAGGGGATAGGCGGTGAGCAGTACTTC.

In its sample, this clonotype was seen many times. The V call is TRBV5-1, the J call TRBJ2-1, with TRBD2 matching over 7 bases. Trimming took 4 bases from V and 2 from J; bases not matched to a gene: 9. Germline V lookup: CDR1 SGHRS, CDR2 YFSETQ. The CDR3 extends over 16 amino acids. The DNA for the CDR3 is TGCGCCAGCAGCGTAGCGGGCGGTCCCCCCTACAATGAGCAGTTCTTC. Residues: CASSVAGGPPYNEQFF. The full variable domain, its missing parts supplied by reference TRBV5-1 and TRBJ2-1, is KAGVTQTPRYLIKTRGQQVTLSCSPISGHRSVSWYQQTPGQGLQFLFEYFSETQRNKGNFPGRFSGRQFSNSRSEMNVSTLELGDSALYLCASSVAGGPPYNEQFFGPGTRLTVL.